These T cell receptor beta chains were read from a single sample in a study of T-cell memory formation after mild COVID-19. One entry per CDR3 protein, called by TCRdb with MiXCR from the 5' RACE reads. The table has fewer than 400,000 distinct CDR3 sequences, 15% to 20% seen once. The specimen sequenced was PBMCs or a T cell subset sorted from them (not recorded which). The origin of the receptors is a man younger than 35 who had mild COVID-19 (a few samples of this study predate the infection). Cell type and time point are not known. CDR3s include the opening cysteine and the closing phenylalanine or tryptophan. A D gene is named only where the DNA matches it firmly. Clone size is given for some rows only: seen once, a few or many times, or a class if the clone is expanded.

>TRBV4-1|TRBJ2-5|many|TRBD1
CASSQVDREETQYF
TGCGCCAGCAGCCAAGTGGACAGGGAGGAGACCCAGTACTTC
>TRBV9|TRBJ1-1|few|NA
CASSVSPVDTEAFF
TGTGCCAGCAGCGTTAGTCCGGTGGACACTGAAGCTTTCTTT
>TRBV6-2/TRBV6-3|TRBJ2-3|few|NA
CASSKRGALGPDTQYF
TGTGCCAGCAGCAAACGGGGGGCTCTAGGGCCAGATACGCAGTATTTT
>TRBV4-1|TRBJ2-3|NA|NA
CASSQEGLVLDTQYF
TGCGCCAGCAGCCAAGAGGGGCTAGTTTTAGATACGCAGTATTTT
>TRBV2|TRBJ2-1|few|TRBD2
CASSVPRGGLDEQFF
TGTGCCAGCAGTGTCCCGCGGGGGGGCCTTGATGAGCAGTTCTTC
>TRBV21-1|TRBJ2-3|few|NA
CASSKGEAGRFF
TGTGCCAGCAGCAAAGGAGAAGCAGGTCGGTTTTTT
>TRBV7-2|TRBJ2-3|many|NA
CASSLIGTDTQYF
TGTGCCAGCAGCTTAATCGGCACAGATACGCAGTATTTT
>TRBV20-1|TRBJ2-5|NA|NA
CSASSPDFTETQYF
TGCAGTGCGTCCTCCCCGGACTTCACAGAGACCCAGTACTTC
>TRBV23-1|TRBJ1-5|NA|TRBD1
CASSHPHAGTGASSNQPQHF
TGCGCCAGCAGTCATCCCCACGCCGGGACAGGGGCCTCTAGCAATCAGCCCCAGCATTTT
>TRBV6-5|TRBJ2-3|NA|NA
CASSYSPPRTDTQYF
TGTGCCAGCAGTTACTCTCCTCCTCGCACAGATACGCAGTATTTT
>TRBV5-5|TRBJ2-2|NA|TRBD1
CASRTGTGYTGELFF
TGTGCCAGCAGAACCGGGACAGGGTACACCGGGGAGCTGTTTTTT
>TRBV7-3|TRBJ1-1|NA|NA
CASSLNGQESPWGTEAFF
TGTGCCAGCAGCTTAAACGGGCAGGAATCGCCGTGGGGCACTGAAGCTTTCTTT
>TRBV7-9|TRBJ2-1|few|NA
CASSFPGPYNEQFF
TGTGCCAGCAGCTTCCCGGGACCCTACAATGAGCAGTTCTTC
>TRBV20-1|TRBJ2-1|NA|TRBD2
CSADRGGVRGEQFF
TGCAGTGCCGATCGTGGGGGGGTTCGAGGTGAGCAGTTCTTC
>TRBV5-1|TRBJ1-5|NA|TRBD1
CASSQGQGGEPQHF
TGCGCCAGCAGCCAGGGACAGGGTGGTGAGCCCCAGCATTTT
>TRBV10-3|TRBJ2-1|few|NA
CAISGGSYNEQFF
TGTGCCATCAGTGGAGGGTCCTACAATGAGCAGTTCTTC
>TRBV7-3|TRBJ2-1|NA|TRBD1
CASSPDREPYNEQFF
TGTGCCAGCAGCCCCGACAGGGAACCCTACAATGAGCAGTTCTTC
>TRBV7-9|TRBJ2-1|few|TRBD2
CASSIPIAGPTYNEQFF
TGTGCCAGCAGCATACCTATAGCGGGGCCGACTTACAATGAGCAGTTCTTC
>TRBV5-1|TRBJ2-5|NA|NA
CASSFDNQETQYF
TGCGCCAGCAGCTTCGACAATCAAGAGACCCAGTACTTC
>TRBV9|TRBJ2-1|few|TRBD2
CASSVDLQRGGLNEQFF
TGTGCCAGCAGCGTCGACCTCCAGCGGGGGGGCCTCAATGAGCAGTTCTTC
>TRBV2|TRBJ1-6|NA|NA
CASSEMGARNSPLHF
TGTGCCAGCAGTGAGATGGGGGCTAGAAATTCACCCCTCCACTTT
>TRBV6-2/TRBV6-3|TRBJ1-5|NA|NA
CASLGLRQPQHF
TGTGCCAGCTTGGGTTTGCGACAGCCCCAGCATTTT
>TRBV4-3|TRBJ1-5|once|NA
CASSQAPDGNQPQHF
TGCGCCAGCAGCCAAGCCCCGGACGGGAATCAGCCCCAGCATTTT
>TRBV21-1|TRBJ2-1|few|NA
CASSKAPRGRQNEQFF
TGTGCCAGCAGCAAAGCTCCCAGGGGGCGTCAGAATGAGCAGTTCTTC
>TRBV4-3|TRBJ2-2|NA|NA
CASSSTGHGELFF
TGCGCCAGCAGCTCCACAGGGCACGGGGAGCTGTTTTTT
>TRBV12-3/TRBV12-4|TRBJ2-1|NA|TRBD1
CASSSSRTGAINEQFF
TGTGCCAGCAGTTCTTCAAGGACAGGGGCCATAAATGAGCAGTTCTTC
>TRBV24-1|TRBJ1-6|many|NA
CAVIQGGNSPLHF
TGTGCCGTCATACAGGGTGGAAATTCACCCCTCCACTTT
>TRBV7-9|TRBJ1-1|few|NA
CASNTNEEAFF
TGTGCCAGCAACACGAACGAGGAGGCTTTCTTT
>TRBV4-1|TRBJ1-3|NA|NA
CASSQEEIAGNTIYF
TGCGCCAGCAGCCAAGAAGAAATAGCGGGAAACACCATATATTTT
>TRBV12-3/TRBV12-4|TRBJ1-1|NA|TRBD1
CASSKDRTNTEAFF
TGTGCCAGCAGTAAGGACAGGACAAACACTGAAGCTTTCTTT
>TRBV7-2|TRBJ2-1|NA|NA
CASSSQGSYNEQFF
TGTGCCAGCAGCTCCCAGGGTTCCTACAATGAGCAGTTCTTC
>TRBV12-3/TRBV12-4|TRBJ1-1|NA|NA
CASREQGNTEAFF
TGTGCCAGCAGGGAACAGGGGAACACTGAAGCTTTCTTT
>TRBV3-1|TRBJ2-5|many|NA
CASSQEGGTQYF
TGTGCCAGCAGCCAAGAAGGGGGTACCCAGTACTTC
>TRBV6-5|TRBJ2-1|few|NA
CASSYSTSRRGNEQFF
TGTGCCAGCAGTTACTCGACCAGCAGGCGGGGCAATGAGCAGTTCTTC
>TRBV7-2|TRBJ1-1|few|NA
CASSSPGVNTEAFF
TGTGCCAGCAGCTCCCCAGGGGTTAACACTGAAGCTTTCTTT
>TRBV30|TRBJ2-7|NA|TRBD2
CAWSHPRGGPRYEQYF
TGTGCCTGGAGTCATCCCCGGGGGGGACCGAGATACGAGCAGTACTTC
>TRBV4-3|TRBJ1-5|few|NA
CASSPRGVRSNQPQHF
TGCGCCAGCAGCCCCAGGGGCGTCCGTAGCAATCAGCCCCAGCATTTT
>TRBV20-1|TRBJ2-5|few|TRBD2
CSAPTSGGIQETQYF
TGCAGTGCTCCTACTAGCGGGGGCATCCAAGAGACCCAGTACTTC
>TRBV15|TRBJ2-1|few|TRBD2
CATSRDSGGRLNEQFF
TGTGCCACCAGCAGAGATAGCGGGGGGCGTTTAAATGAGCAGTTCTTC
>TRBV12-3/TRBV12-4|TRBJ1-2|few|TRBD1
CASDRENYGYTF
TGTGCCAGCGACAGGGAAAACTATGGCTACACCTTC
>TRBV7-2|TRBJ2-2|many|NA
CASSYGLNTGELFF
TGTGCCAGCAGTTATGGGTTGAACACCGGGGAGCTGTTTTTT
>TRBV5-6|TRBJ1-6|many|TRBD1
CASSLAGTEIFSPLHF
TGTGCCAGCAGCTTGGCCGGGACAGAGATTTTTTCACCCCTCCACTTT
>TRBV5-6|TRBJ2-7|NA|NA
CASSTPRGEYSYEQYF
TGTGCCAGCAGCACGCCGCGCGGGGAGTATTCCTACGAGCAGTACTTC
>TRBV2|TRBJ2-1|NA|TRBD1
CASVPDRDNEQFF
TGTGCCAGCGTACCGGACAGGGACAATGAGCAGTTCTTC
>TRBV6-2/TRBV6-3|TRBJ2-5|NA|NA
CASSPRVGRETQYF
TGTGCCAGCAGTCCCCGGGTGGGGCGAGAGACCCAGTACTTC
>TRBV9|TRBJ1-2|few|TRBD1
CASSVVGTDYGYTF
TGTGCCAGCAGCGTAGTCGGGACAGACTATGGCTACACCTTC
>TRBV6-5|TRBJ2-1|few|TRBD1
CACSKTGGQGNEQFF
TGTGCCTGCTCCAAGACAGGGGGTCAAGGCAATGAGCAGTTCTTC
>TRBV25-1|TRBJ1-4|few|NA
CASSERGWGQGSEKLFF
TGTGCCAGCAGTGAACGCGGGTGGGGGCAGGGAAGTGAAAAACTGTTTTTT
>TRBV11-2|TRBJ2-2|NA|NA
CASSLGAGDTGELFF
TGTGCCAGCAGCTTAGGGGCAGGGGACACCGGGGAGCTGTTTTTT
>TRBV20-1|TRBJ2-7|NA|NA
CSAREGTVSSYEQYF
TGCAGTGCTAGAGAGGGGACCGTGAGCTCCTACGAGCAGTACTTC
>TRBV12-3/TRBV12-4|TRBJ2-1|NA|TRBD2
CASSRLAGGPDNEQFF
TGTGCCAGCAGCCGTCTAGCGGGGGGGCCTGACAATGAGCAGTTCTTC
>TRBV7-9|TRBJ1-1|NA|NA
CALRAGYQIEAFF
TGTGCCCTCCGGGCAGGGTACCAGATTGAAGCTTTCTTT
>TRBV9|TRBJ1-2|NA|NA
CASSVGGRGGYTF
TGTGCCAGCAGCGTAGGGGGTCGGGGTGGCTACACCTTC
>TRBV7-9|TRBJ2-7|NA|NA
CASSGPGRSYEQYF
TGTGCCAGCAGCGGACCCGGACGGTCCTACGAGCAGTACTTC
>TRBV5-1|TRBJ2-6|few|NA
CASSSTGSGANVLTF
TGCGCCAGCAGCTCGACAGGCTCTGGGGCCAACGTCCTGACTTTC
>TRBV2|TRBJ2-1|many|TRBD2
CASSYPGLGGVNEQFF
TGTGCCAGCAGTTATCCGGGACTAGGTGGGGTGAATGAGCAGTTCTTC
>TRBV11-2|TRBJ2-5|NA|NA
CASRRVGVGETQYF
TGTGCCAGCAGAAGAGTCGGGGTGGGAGAGACCCAGTACTTC
>TRBV27|TRBJ1-1|few|NA
CASGQNWNTEAFF
TGTGCCAGCGGACAGAATTGGAACACTGAAGCTTTCTTT
>TRBV12-3/TRBV12-4|TRBJ2-3|NA|TRBD1
CASSYRGVVQYF
TGTGCCAGCAGCTACAGGGGTGTGGTGCAGTATTTT